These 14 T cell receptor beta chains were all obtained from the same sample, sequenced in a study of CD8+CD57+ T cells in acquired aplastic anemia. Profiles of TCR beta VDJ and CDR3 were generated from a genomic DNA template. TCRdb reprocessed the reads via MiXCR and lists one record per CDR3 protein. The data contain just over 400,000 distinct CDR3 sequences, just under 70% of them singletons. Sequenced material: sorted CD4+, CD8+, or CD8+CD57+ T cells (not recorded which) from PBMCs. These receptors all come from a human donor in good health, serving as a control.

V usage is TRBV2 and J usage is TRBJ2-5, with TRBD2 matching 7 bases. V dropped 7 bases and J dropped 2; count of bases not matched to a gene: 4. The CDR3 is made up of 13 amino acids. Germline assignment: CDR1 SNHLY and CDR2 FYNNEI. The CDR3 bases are TGTGCCAGCACGCGGGAGAGGCAAGAGACCCAGTACTTC. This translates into CASTRERQETQYF.

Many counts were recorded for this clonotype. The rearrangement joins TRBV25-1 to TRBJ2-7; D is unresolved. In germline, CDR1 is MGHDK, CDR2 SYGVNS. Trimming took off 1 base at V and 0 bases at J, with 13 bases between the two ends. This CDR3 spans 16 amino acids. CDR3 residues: CASSELGSGFSYEQYF. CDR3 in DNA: TGTGCCAGCAGTGAATTGGGATCCGGGTTCTCCTACGAGCAGTACTTC.

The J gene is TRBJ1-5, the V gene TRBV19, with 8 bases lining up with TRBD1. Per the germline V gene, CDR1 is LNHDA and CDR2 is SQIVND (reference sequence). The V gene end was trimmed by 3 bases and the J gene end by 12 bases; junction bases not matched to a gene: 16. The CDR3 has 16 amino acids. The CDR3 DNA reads TGTGCCAGTAGTATTCACTTTCGGGACAGGTTGTGGTTCCAGCATTTT. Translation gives CASSIHFRDRLWFQHF.

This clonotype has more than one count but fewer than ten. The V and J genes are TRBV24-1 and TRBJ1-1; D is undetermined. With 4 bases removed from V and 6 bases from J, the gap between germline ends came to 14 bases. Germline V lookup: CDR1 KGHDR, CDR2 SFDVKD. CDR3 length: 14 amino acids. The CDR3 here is CATSDAGRSPEAFF. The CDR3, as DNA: TGTGCCACCAGTGACGCCGGACGGTCGCCTGAAGCTTTCTTT.

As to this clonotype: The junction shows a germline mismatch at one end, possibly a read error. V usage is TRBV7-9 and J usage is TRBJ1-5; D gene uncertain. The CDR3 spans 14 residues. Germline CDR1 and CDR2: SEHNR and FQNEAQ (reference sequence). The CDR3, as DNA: TGTGCCAGCAGCTATCGACTTGAGAGCTATGGCTACACCTTT. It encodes CASSYRLESYGYTF.

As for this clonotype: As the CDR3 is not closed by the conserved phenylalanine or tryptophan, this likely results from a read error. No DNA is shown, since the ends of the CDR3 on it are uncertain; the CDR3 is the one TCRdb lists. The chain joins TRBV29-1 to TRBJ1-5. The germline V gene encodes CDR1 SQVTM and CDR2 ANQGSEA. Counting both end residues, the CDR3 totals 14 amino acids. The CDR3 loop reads CSVGRSSCEQPLHS.

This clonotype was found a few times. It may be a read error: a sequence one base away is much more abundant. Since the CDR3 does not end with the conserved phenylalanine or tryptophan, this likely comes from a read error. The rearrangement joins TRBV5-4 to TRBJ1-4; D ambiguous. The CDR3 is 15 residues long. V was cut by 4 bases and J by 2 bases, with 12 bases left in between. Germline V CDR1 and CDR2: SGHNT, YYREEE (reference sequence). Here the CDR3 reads CASSQDRRTNEKLFS. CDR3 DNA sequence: TGTGCCAGCAGCCAAGATCGACGGACTAATGAAAAACTGTTTTCT.

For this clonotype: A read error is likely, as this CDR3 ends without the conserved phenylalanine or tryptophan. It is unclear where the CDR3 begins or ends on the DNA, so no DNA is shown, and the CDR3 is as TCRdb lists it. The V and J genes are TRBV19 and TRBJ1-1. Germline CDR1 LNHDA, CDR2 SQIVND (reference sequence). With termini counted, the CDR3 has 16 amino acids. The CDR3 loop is CASSPKTGSNTIDFGV.

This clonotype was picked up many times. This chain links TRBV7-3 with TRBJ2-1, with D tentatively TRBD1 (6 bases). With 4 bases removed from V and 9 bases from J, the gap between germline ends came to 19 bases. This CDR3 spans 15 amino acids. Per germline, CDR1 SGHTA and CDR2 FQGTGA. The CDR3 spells CASSSKDRLGGEQFF. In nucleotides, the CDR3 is TGTGCCAGCAGCTCCAAGGACAGACTGGGTGGTGAGCAGTTCTTC.

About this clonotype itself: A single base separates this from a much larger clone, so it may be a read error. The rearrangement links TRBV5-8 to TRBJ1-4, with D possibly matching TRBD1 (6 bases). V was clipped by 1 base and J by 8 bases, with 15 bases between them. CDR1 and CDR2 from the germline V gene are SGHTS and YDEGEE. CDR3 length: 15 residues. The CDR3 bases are TGTGCCAGCAGCTTGATCAGGGGCTTGGGGGAAAAACTGTTTTTT. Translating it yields CASSLIRGLGEKLFF.

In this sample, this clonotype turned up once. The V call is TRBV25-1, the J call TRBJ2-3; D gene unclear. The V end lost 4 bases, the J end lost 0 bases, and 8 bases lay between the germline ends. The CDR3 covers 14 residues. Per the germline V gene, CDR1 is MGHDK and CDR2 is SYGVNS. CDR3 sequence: CASSGHTSTDTQYF. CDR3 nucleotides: TGTGCCAGCAGTGGGCACACGAGCACAGATACGCAGTATTTT.

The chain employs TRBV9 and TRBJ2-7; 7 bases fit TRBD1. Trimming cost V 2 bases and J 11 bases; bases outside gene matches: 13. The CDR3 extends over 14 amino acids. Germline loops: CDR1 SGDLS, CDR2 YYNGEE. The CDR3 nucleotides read TGTGCCAGCAGCGTCCAGGCCACAGGGGTAAATGAGTACTTC. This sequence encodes CASSVQATGVNEYF.

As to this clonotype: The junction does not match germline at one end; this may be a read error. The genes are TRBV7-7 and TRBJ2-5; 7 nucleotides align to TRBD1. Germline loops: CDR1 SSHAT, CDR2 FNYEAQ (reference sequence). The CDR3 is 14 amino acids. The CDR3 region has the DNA TGTGCCAGCAGCTCCGTCGGGCGGACAGGACAAGAGACCTTC. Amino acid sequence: CASSSVGRTGQETF.

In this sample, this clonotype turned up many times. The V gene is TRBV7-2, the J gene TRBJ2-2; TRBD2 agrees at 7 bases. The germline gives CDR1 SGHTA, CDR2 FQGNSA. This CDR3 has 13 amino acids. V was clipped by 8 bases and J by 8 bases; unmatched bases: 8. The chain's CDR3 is CASFRTRLGELFF. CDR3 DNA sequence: TGTGCCAGCTTCCGGACTAGATTGGGGGAGCTGTTTTTT.